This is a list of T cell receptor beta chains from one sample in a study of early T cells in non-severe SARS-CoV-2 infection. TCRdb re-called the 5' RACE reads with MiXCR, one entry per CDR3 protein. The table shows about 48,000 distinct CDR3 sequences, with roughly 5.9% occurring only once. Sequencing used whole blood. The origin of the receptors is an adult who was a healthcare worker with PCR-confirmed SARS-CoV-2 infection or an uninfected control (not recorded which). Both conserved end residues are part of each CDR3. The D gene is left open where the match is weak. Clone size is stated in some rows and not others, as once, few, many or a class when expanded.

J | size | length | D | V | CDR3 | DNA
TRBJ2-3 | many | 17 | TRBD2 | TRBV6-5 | CASSYSPGGGARDTQYF | TGTGCCAGCAGTTACTCCCCCGGCGGGGGGGCCCGGGATACGCAGTATTTT
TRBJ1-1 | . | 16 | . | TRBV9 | CASSVDDGGRGTEAFF | TGTGCCAGCAGCGTAGATGATGGGGGGCGAGGCACTGAAGCTTTCTTT
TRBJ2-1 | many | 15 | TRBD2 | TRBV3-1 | CASSQGLAGTNEQFF | TGTGCCAGCAGCCAAGGGCTAGCGGGTACGAATGAGCAGTTCTTC
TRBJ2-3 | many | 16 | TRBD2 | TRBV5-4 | CASSSPRGVRKDTQYF | TGTGCCAGCAGCTCTCCCCGGGGGGTTCGAAAAGATACGCAGTATTTT
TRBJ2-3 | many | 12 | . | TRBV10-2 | CASSEAALRQYF | TGCGCCAGCTCCGAGGCTGCCCTCAGGCAGTATTTT
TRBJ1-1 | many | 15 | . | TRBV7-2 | CASSLALGLNTEAFF | TGTGCCAGCAGCTTAGCGTTAGGGCTGAACACTGAAGCTTTCTTT
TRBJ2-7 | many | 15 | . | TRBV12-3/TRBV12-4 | CASSPTDRPAYEQYF | TGTGCCAGCAGTCCTACAGACAGACCAGCCTACGAGCAGTACTTC
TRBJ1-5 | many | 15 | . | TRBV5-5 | CASRNGVGWFQPQHF | TGTGCCAGCAGGAACGGGGTGGGTTGGTTTCAGCCCCAGCATTTT
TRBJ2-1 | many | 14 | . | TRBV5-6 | CASSLFGFENEQFF | TGTGCCAGCAGCTTGTTCGGGTTCGAGAATGAGCAGTTCTTC
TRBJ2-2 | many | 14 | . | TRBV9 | CASSVAGSSGELFF | TGTGCCAGCAGCGTAGCAGGGTCTTCCGGGGAGCTGTTTTTT
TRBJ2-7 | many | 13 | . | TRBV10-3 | CAINGDHPGEQYF | TGTGCCATCAACGGGGACCACCCGGGAGAGCAGTACTTC
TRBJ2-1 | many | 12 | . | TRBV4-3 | CASSQDPDEQFF | TGCGCCAGCAGCCAAGACCCGGATGAGCAGTTCTTC
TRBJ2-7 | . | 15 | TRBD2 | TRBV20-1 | CSARDPSLAGNEQYF | TGCAGTGCTAGAGATCCAAGTCTAGCGGGGAACGAGCAGTACTTC
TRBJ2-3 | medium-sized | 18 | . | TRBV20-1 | CSARPLQDSSTVTDTQYF | TGCAGTGCTAGACCTCTACAGGACTCCTCGACAGTCACAGATACGCAGTATTTT
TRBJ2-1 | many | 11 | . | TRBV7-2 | CASSHTNEQFF | TGTGCCAGCAGCCACACTAATGAGCAGTTCTTC
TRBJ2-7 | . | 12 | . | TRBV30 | CAWSPQEAEQYF | TGTGCCTGGAGTCCACAAGAGGCCGAGCAGTACTTC
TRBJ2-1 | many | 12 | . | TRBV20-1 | CSARALHNEQFF | TGCAGTGCTAGGGCACTTCACAATGAGCAGTTCTTC
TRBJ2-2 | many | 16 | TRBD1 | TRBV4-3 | CASSPLAQGAAGELFF | TGCGCCAGCAGCCCCCTAGCGCAGGGGGCCGCCGGGGAGCTGTTTTTT
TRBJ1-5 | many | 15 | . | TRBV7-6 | CASSPAGYGNQPQHF | TGTGCCAGCAGCCCCGCCGGGTACGGCAATCAGCCCCAGCATTTT
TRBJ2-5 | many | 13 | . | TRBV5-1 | CASSLGRGETQYF | TGCGCCAGCAGCTTGGGACGGGGGGAGACCCAGTACTTC
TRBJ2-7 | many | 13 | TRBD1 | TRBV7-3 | CASSLMTGGEQYF | TGTGCCAGCAGCTTAATGACAGGGGGCGAGCAGTACTTC
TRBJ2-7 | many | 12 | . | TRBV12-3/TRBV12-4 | CASSYGQFEQYF | TGTGCCAGCAGCTACGGACAGTTTGAGCAGTACTTC
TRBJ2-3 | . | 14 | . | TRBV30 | CAWSVGLDTDTQYF | TGTGCCTGGAGTGTGGGTCTAGACACAGATACGCAGTATTTT
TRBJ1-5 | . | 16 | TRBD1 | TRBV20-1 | CAGGQGAVGGNQPQHF | TGCGCCGGTGGACAGGGGGCAGTCGGCGGCAATCAGCCCCAGCATTTT
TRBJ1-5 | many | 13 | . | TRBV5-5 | CASSFRDAGPQHF | TGTGCCAGCAGCTTTAGGGATGCCGGGCCCCAGCATTTT
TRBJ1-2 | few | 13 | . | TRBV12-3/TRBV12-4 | CASSPRDRDGYTF | TGTGCCAGCAGTCCAAGGGACCGCGACGGCTACACCTTC
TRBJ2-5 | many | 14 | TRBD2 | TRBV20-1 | CSAKAGGPRETQYF | TGCAGTGCTAAAGCGGGAGGGCCTCGGGAGACCCAGTACTTC